This T cell receptor (beta chain) was documented in a study of blood T cells in healthy people across ages. CDR1 and CDR2 from the germline V gene are MNHNS and SASEGT. This CDR3 contains 13 residues. V was shortened by 10 bases and J by 2 bases, with 15 bases between the two germline ends. It was with a sample-barcoded 5' primer and a J-beta primer mix that a second PCR of roughly 7 to 12 cycles was run. MiXCR, run by TCRdb on the 5' RACE reads, gives a single entry per CDR3 protein. The table has about 780,000 distinct CDR3 sequences, roughly 26% seen once; the top ten hold under 3%. This sample also belongs to another study, concerning T cells of mothers and their children.

This TCR was sampled from a boy aged 5 to 17 in good health. The genes are TRBV6-1 and TRBJ2-7; D remains ambiguous. The specimen was blood. CDR3 loop: CATLRGPAYEQYF. CDR3 bases: TGTGCCACCCTCCGTGGACCAGCCTACGAGCAGTACTTC.